The next 9 T cell receptor beta chains were all read from a single sample in a study of response to subunit inactivated influenza vaccine. TCRdb used MiXCR to reprocess the RT-PCR reads, holding one entry per CDR3 protein. The sample yields under 550,000 distinct CDR3 sequences, 6.5% to 8% seen once. The source was PBMCs from blood, collected 23 months after vaccination. The receptors were sampled from a man aged 45 to 70 who received an inactivated influenza vaccine.

In its sample, this clonotype was seen a few times. V usage is TRBV19 and J usage is TRBJ2-5, with 10 bases aligning to TRBD2. There are 14 residues in the CDR3. Germline CDR1 is LNHDA and CDR2 is SQIVND (reference sequence). V was clipped by 7 bases and J by 2 bases; unmatched bases: 4. As DNA, the CDR3 is TGTGCCAGTAAAAGGACTAGCGGACAAGAGACCCAGTACTTC. This codes for CASKRTSGQETQYF.

V usage is TRBV5-1 and J usage is TRBJ1-1; D is unclear. The V and J ends lost 2 bases and 0 bases respectively, with 11 bases between them. This CDR3 spans 15 amino acids. Germline lookup yields CDR1 SGHRS and CDR2 YFSETQ. The CDR3 loop is CASSLRLNMNTEAFF. DNA of the CDR3: TGCGCCAGCAGCTTAAGACTAAACATGAACACTGAAGCTTTCTTT.

Only a few counts were recorded for this clonotype. The gene calls are TRBV21-1 and TRBJ2-1; TRBD1, the D gene given by the table, was not confirmed from the DNA. TRBV21-1 constitutes a pseudogene. The length of the CDR3 is 17 residues. CDR3 loop: CASSKARGADCYNEQFF. CDR3 coding DNA: TGTGCCAGCAGCAAAGCCCGGGGGGCAGACTGCTACAATGAGCAGTTCTTC.

This clonotype was seen a handful of times. The rearrangement joins TRBV6-2 or TRBV6-3 to TRBJ2-1; D is uncertain. Trimming cost V 3 bases and J 2 bases, with 14 bases left between them. Per the germline V gene, CDR1 is MNHEY and CDR2 is SVGEGT. This CDR3 region has 16 residues. In DNA form, the CDR3 reads TGTGCCAGCAGTTATTGGGATCAACCCCCCTACAATGAGCAGTTCTTC. Protein: CASSYWDQPPYNEQFF.

The rearrangement links TRBV20-1 to TRBJ2-2, with D tentatively TRBD1 (6 bases). This CDR3 spans 15 amino acids. The V end lost 3 bases, the J end lost 7 bases, and 18 bases lay between the germline ends. Germline V gene sequence: CDR1 DFQATT, CDR2 SNEGSKA (reference sequence). CDR3 protein: CSARNRDGPGGELFF. The CDR3, as DNA: TGCAGTGCTAGGAACAGGGACGGCCCGGGCGGGGAGCTGTTTTTT.

This clonotype showed up many times. The chain couples TRBV27 to TRBJ2-1, with unresolved D. CDR3 length: 16 residues. Trimming took 4 bases from V and 0 from J, leaving 13 bases between them. Germline loops: CDR1 MNHEY, CDR2 SMNVEV (reference sequence). CDR3 amino acids: CASSSFKGYSYNEQFF. CDR3 DNA: TGTGCCAGCAGTTCCTTCAAGGGCTACTCCTACAATGAGCAGTTCTTC.

The chain links TRBV7-2 to TRBJ2-1; D is unclear. CDR1 is SGHTA, CDR2 FQGNSA, per germline. This CDR3 is built from 13 residues. The V gene lost 3 bases and the J gene lost 9 bases, with 12 bases spanning the gap. The CDR3 region has the DNA TGTGCCAGCAGCTTTCACGGTGGCACTGAGCAGTTCTTC. It encodes CASSFHGGTEQFF.

The rearrangement uses TRBV19 and TRBJ2-3; D is perhaps TRBD2 (6 bases). The CDR3 runs 15 residues. Germline CDR1 and CDR2: LNHDA and SQIVND (reference sequence). Trimming pared 5 bases from V and 2 bases from J, leaving 14 bases between. The CDR3 protein is CASSDSGGPTDTQYF. CDR3 nucleotide sequence: TGTGCCAGTAGTGACTCCGGGGGTCCCACAGATACGCAGTATTTT.

V and J are TRBV14 and TRBJ2-5, with 7 nucleotides matching TRBD2. The CDR3 extends over 20 amino acids. Germline CDR1 reads SGHDN; CDR2 reads FVKESK. Trimming at V came to 0 bases and at J to 0 bases, leaving 16 bases not matched to a gene. CDR3 in DNA: TGTGCCAGCAGCCAAGATAAGAGACTCCGGTCTAGCGGCTACCAAGAGACCCAGTACTTC. Protein: CASSQDKRLRSSGYQETQYF.